This passage covers 16 T cell receptor beta chains from one sample sequenced in a study of beta chain features in type 1 diabetes. cDNA synthesis used the whole RNA isolate, giving expressed TCRB sequences. Data came from immunoSEQ multiplex PCR; TCRdb stores just in-frame clones and leaves some out. The sample contains under 250,000 clones, about 14% of which appear only once. The sample comprised naive CD4+ T cells from blood. The receptors were gathered from a woman between 35 and 50 years old in good health.

The chain uses TRBV6-5 and TRBJ1-2; the D gene is possibly TRBD1 (5 bases). The germline V gene encodes CDR1 MNHEY and CDR2 SVGAGI. Trimming shortened V by 0 bases and J by 0 bases, and 11 bases separated the two germline ends. CDR3 length equals 16 residues. The DNA of the CDR3 is TGTGCCAGCAGTTACTCGACAGTATTTACTAACTATGGCTACACCTTC. Translating it yields CASSYSTVFTNYGYTF.

This chain uses TRBV6-5 with TRBJ2-3, with 7 bases fitting TRBD2. CDR3 length: 14 residues. V gave up 7 bases and J gave up 3 bases; unmatched junction bases: 7. CDR1 and CDR2 from the germline V gene are MNHEY and SVGAGI. The CDR3 sequence: CASTPGLSTDTQYF. In DNA, the CDR3 is TGTGCCAGCACCCCGGGACTATCTACAGATACGCAGTATTTT.

The V call is TRBV5-1, the J call TRBJ2-7; 8 positions agree with TRBD1. Trimming cost V 0 bases and J 5 bases; bases outside gene matches: 10. The CDR3 consists of 16 residues. From germline, CDR1 is SGHRS and CDR2 YFSETQ. CDR3 residues: CASSLAGFKDRDEQYF. The CDR3 region has the DNA TGCGCCAGCAGCTTGGCGGGTTTCAAGGACAGGGACGAGCAGTACTTC.

The chain combines TRBV27 with TRBJ1-5, with D hard to call. The CDR3 totals 15 residues. CDR1 is MNHEY and CDR2 is SMNVEV in the germline V gene (reference sequence). V was cut by 2 bases and J by 5 bases, with 13 bases left in between. The chain's CDR3 is CASSLGSGSDQPQHF. Written as DNA, the CDR3 is TGTGCCAGCAGTTTAGGGTCGGGGTCTGATCAGCCCCAGCATTTT.

The chain is built from TRBV5-1 and TRBJ2-7; D unclear. CDR1 and CDR2 (germline): SGHRS, YFSETQ. Trimming shortened V by 4 bases and J by 0 bases, and 11 bases separated the two germline ends. The CDR3 runs to 14 residues. DNA for the CDR3: TGCGCCAGCAGCCCGACGGCTAGCTCCTACGAGCAGTACTTC. This codes for CASSPTASSYEQYF.

This clone has a handful of counts. The J gene is TRBJ1-1, the V gene TRBV19, with 7 nucleotides matching TRBD1. Germline lookup yields CDR1 LNHDA and CDR2 SQIVND (reference sequence). The CDR3 sequence is 13 residues long. V shed 6 bases and J 6 bases; nucleotides not matched to a gene: 7. CDR3 DNA: TGTGCCAGTAGGACAGGGACACCCGCTGAAGCTTTCTTT. Its translation: CASRTGTPAEAFF.

The J gene is TRBJ1-3, the V gene TRBV7-9; the D is unclear. Germline CDR1 and CDR2: SEHNR and FQNEAQ (reference sequence). Trimming shortened V by 7 bases and J by 0 bases, and 10 bases separated the two germline ends. This CDR3 contains 14 residues. CDR3 DNA sequence: TGTGCCAGCACCCCCATTAGCTCTGGAAACACCATATATTTT. Its protein is CASTPISSGNTIYF. Looking up the rest from reference TRBV7-9 and TRBJ1-3 gives the full variable domain: DTGVSQNPRHKITKRGQNVTFRCDPISEHNRLYWYRQTLGQGPEFLTYFQNEAQLEKSRLLSDRFSAERPKGSFSTLEIQRTEQGDSAMYLCASTPISSGNTIYFGEGSWLTVV.

This clone was seen more than once but under ten times. The chain employs TRBV14 and TRBJ1-2; possible D gene TRBD1, 5 bases. Germline assignment: CDR1 SGHDN and CDR2 FVKESK. This CDR3 region has 14 residues. Trimming shortened V by 2 bases and J by 9 bases, and 16 bases separated the two germline ends. The CDR3 region has the DNA TGTGCCAGCAGCCAAACCCCGCGGGGGGGAAGCTACACCTTC. Protein product: CASSQTPRGGSYTF.

The CDR3 bases are TGTGCCAGCGCGACTAGCGGGGGGTCCAATGAGCAGTTCTTC. It encodes CASATSGGSNEQFF. The chain uses TRBV21-1 and TRBJ2-1; the table's D call TRBD2 went unverified against the DNA. TRBV21-1 is noted as a pseudogene. The CDR3 contains 14 residues.

This clone has only a few counts. The chain's CDR3 is CASSVGTYNEKLFF. The CDR3, as DNA: TGTGCCAGCAGTGTGGGGACATACAATGAAAAACTGTTTTTT. The rearrangement uses TRBV25-1 and TRBJ1-4; possible D gene TRBD1, 6 bases. This CDR3 has 14 residues. Looked up from germline, CDR1 is MGHDK and CDR2 is SYGVNS. Trimming removed 4 bases at V and 5 bases at J, with 11 bases between.

This clone was detected a few times. Other DNA sequences within the sample encode an identical CDR3. J is TRBJ2-2 and V is TRBV29-1; D possibly corresponds to TRBD2 (6 bases). CDR1 and CDR2 (germline): SQVTM, ANQGSEA. The V end was cut by 6 bases, the J end by 13 bases, with 18 bases between. The CDR3 extends over 12 amino acids. CDR3: CSVGTPPEGLFF. DNA of the CDR3: TGCAGCGTAGGGACCCCACCGGAGGGGCTGTTTTTT.

This clone appeared a few times. The chain has TRBV4-1 and TRBJ2-2, with D uncertain. The CDR3 length is 17 residues. Germline assignment: CDR1 MGHRA and CDR2 YSYEKL. The germline V and J ends were trimmed by 0 bases and 0 bases, with 11 bases remaining between them. Written as DNA, the CDR3 is TGCGCCAGCAGCCAAGATCCGCTCAGGACGAACACCGGGGAGCTGTTTTTT. This encodes CASSQDPLRTNTGELFF.

This chain connects TRBV28 to TRBJ2-7; tentatively, D is TRBD1 (6 bases). The CDR3 is 15 residues long. Germline CDR1 MDHEN, CDR2 SYDVKM. Trimming removed 10 bases at V and 2 bases at J, with 21 bases between. This CDR3 reads CATRWATGIAYEQYF. The CDR3 bases are TGTGCCACCAGATGGGCTACAGGGATAGCCTACGAGCAGTACTTC. Using reference TRBV28 and TRBJ2-7 for the parts outside the CDR3, the full variable domain is DVKVTQSSRYLVKRTGEKVFLECVQDMDHENMFWYRQDPGLGLRLIYFSYDVKMKEKGDIPEGYSVSREKKERFSLILESASTNQTSMYLCATRWATGIAYEQYFGPGTRLTVT.

This clone was recorded a few times. Other DNA sequences of this sample code for an identical CDR3. The V gene is TRBV9, the J gene TRBJ2-1, with 12 bases fitting TRBD2. Germline lookup yields CDR1 SGDLS and CDR2 YYNGEE. The V and J ends lost 5 bases and 9 bases, in that order; junction bases with no gene match: 12. CDR3 size: 16 residues. Here the CDR3 reads CASRATSGGTSSEQFF. In nucleotides, the CDR3 is TGTGCCAGCAGGGCTACTAGCGGGGGGACCTCTAGTGAGCAGTTCTTC.

The CDR3: CASSEGQGTYSPLHF. CDR3 DNA: TGTGCCAGCAGCGAAGGACAGGGGACTTATTCACCCCTCCACTTT. The rearrangement uses TRBV5-4 and TRBJ1-6; TRBD1 agrees at 9 bases. Losses at the gene ends were 4 bases for V and 8 bases for J; bases not matched to a gene: 7. Germline V gene lookup returns CDR1 SGHNT and CDR2 YYREEE (reference sequence). This CDR3 is 15 amino acids long.

The chain carries TRBV7-6 and TRBJ1-4; TRBD1 is a possible D gene (6 bases). The germline V gene encodes CDR1 SGHVS and CDR2 FNYEAQ. The CDR3 contains 14 residues. V lost 2 bases to trimming and J lost 8 bases, with 12 bases between them. CDR3 loop: CASSLSPGQEKLFF. In DNA, the CDR3 is TGTGCCAGCAGCTTATCCCCAGGACAGGAAAAACTGTTTTTT.